The 27 T cell receptor beta chains presented below share a single source sample, sequenced in a study of OX40 agonist ivuxolimab in advanced cancers. Using immunoSEQ multiplex PCR, the repertoire was profiled, and TCRdb retains in-frame clones only, with some absent. The sample holds roughly 77,000 clones, around 93% seen once. The specimen was CD4+ or CD8+ T cells sorted from blood, collected in a trial of the OX40 agonist ivuxolimab. Source of these receptors: an adult with an advanced solid tumor such as melanoma, head and neck, liver or kidney cancer.

The chain joins TRBV7-2 to TRBJ2-3; 10 bases line up with TRBD1. CDR1 is SGHTA and CDR2 is FQGNSA in the germline V gene. V shed 3 bases and J 4 bases; nucleotides not matched to a gene: 7. CDR3 length equals 16 residues. CDR3 coding DNA: TGTGCCAGCAGCTTCCCGGGACAGGGGACGGCAGATACGCAGTATTTT. Translation: CASSFPGQGTADTQYF.

This clone has a single count. V and J are TRBV28 and TRBJ1-5; D is perhaps TRBD1 (5 bases). The length of the CDR3 is 10 residues. In germline, CDR1 is MDHEN, CDR2 SYDVKM. The V end was cut by 6 bases, the J end by 13 bases, with 10 bases between. CDR3 sequence: CASRKGQQHF. CDR3 bases: TGTGCCAGCAGGAAAGGACAACAGCATTTT.

V and J are TRBV5-1 and TRBJ2-1; 15 bases are a match to TRBD2. Germline CDR1 reads SGHRS; CDR2 reads YFSETQ. The CDR3 extends over 18 amino acids. V lost 4 bases and J lost 2; bases outside the gene matches: 7. CDR3 DNA: TGCGCCAGCAGCCCGGGACTAGCGGGGGGTGGAACCTACAATGAGCAGTTCTTC. Protein product: CASSPGLAGGGTYNEQFF.

J is TRBJ1-2 and V is TRBV6-5; D is ambiguous. The V end was cut by 0 bases, the J end by 8 bases, with 19 bases between. CDR1 is MNHEY and CDR2 is SVGAGI in the germline V gene. CDR3 length: 16 amino acids. CDR3 DNA sequence: TGTGCCAGCAGTTACTCGACCTACGAAAGGTCGAGAGGCTACACCTTC. This gives the protein CASSYSTYERSRGYTF.

The chain joins TRBV2 to TRBJ2-3; D not certain. Germline CDR1 is SNHLY and CDR2 is FYNNEI. The ends were cut back, 3 bases at V and 1 base at J, with 11 bases in the middle. The CDR3 is 15 amino acids. The CDR3: CASSDKLVGTDTQYF. The CDR3 region has the DNA TGTGCCAGCAGTGACAAGCTAGTGGGCACAGATACGCAGTATTTT.

The chain uses TRBV5-5 and TRBJ1-5; D not certain. The CDR3 consists of 12 residues. Trimming pared 0 bases from V and 9 bases from J, leaving 7 bases between. Germline assignment: CDR1 SGHKS and CDR2 YYEKEE (reference sequence). CDR3 in amino acids: CASSLEIGPQHF. CDR3 bases: TGTGCCAGCAGCTTGGAGATAGGGCCCCAGCATTTT.

V usage is TRBV18 and J usage is TRBJ1-2; D is unclear. Deletions cut 2 bases from V and 4 bases from J, with 8 bases between. The CDR3 sequence is 13 residues long. Germline CDR1 is KGHSH and CDR2 is LQKENI. CDR3 coding DNA: TGTGCCAGCTCACCAGTGGCATCCTATGGCTACACCTTC. Residues: CASSPVASYGYTF.

The chain uses TRBV19 and TRBJ2-6; 9 nucleotides align to TRBD1. V lost 3 bases, J lost 0 bases, and 3 bases stayed unmatched. The V gene's germline CDR1 is LNHDA and CDR2 SQIVND (reference sequence). The CDR3 sequence is 17 residues long. CDR3 residues: CASSMGQGISGANVLTF. The CDR3 DNA is TGTGCCAGTAGTATGGGACAGGGCATCTCTGGGGCCAACGTCCTGACTTTC.

This clone was counted between two and nine times. The chain has TRBV5-6 and TRBJ2-2, with D uncertain. The CDR3 extends over 15 amino acids. The germline CDR1 and CDR2 sequences are SGHDT and YYEEEE. Trimming shortened V by 0 bases and J by 5 bases, and 11 bases separated the two germline ends. CDR3 sequence (DNA): TGTGCCAGCAGCTTGGCGTCACAGCCGACCGGGGAGCTGTTTTTT. Translated: CASSLASQPTGELFF.

The CDR3 loop reads CASRPDWDNEQFF. The DNA for the CDR3 is TGCGCCAGCAGGCCGGACTGGGACAATGAGCAGTTCTTC. The chain joins TRBV5-1 to TRBJ2-1, with a tentative D call TRBD2 (5 bases). Per the germline V gene, CDR1 is SGHRS and CDR2 is YFSETQ. V lost 5 bases and J lost 5, with 11 bases in between. This CDR3 is built from 13 residues.

Many counts were recorded for this clone. The CDR3 spells CASSLDRANYGYTF. The DNA for the CDR3 is TGTGCCAGCAGCTTGGACAGGGCTAACTATGGCTACACCTTC. The V and J genes are TRBV5-6 and TRBJ1-2; a weak D match, TRBD1 (6 bases). V was clipped by 0 bases and J by 0 bases, with 6 bases between them. This CDR3 region has 14 residues. Looked up from germline, CDR1 is SGHDT and CDR2 is YYEEEE.

The rearrangement joins TRBV13 to TRBJ2-5, with D possibly being TRBD2 (7 bases). This CDR3 region has 15 residues. The germline V gene encodes CDR1 PRHDT and CDR2 FYEKMQ (reference sequence). Trimming pared 0 bases from V and 5 bases from J, leaving 13 bases between. The CDR3 region is CASSLGGGAGETQYF. The DNA of the CDR3 is TGTGCCAGCAGCTTAGGAGGGGGGGCCGGTGAGACCCAGTACTTC.

The chain combines TRBV6-5 with TRBJ1-1; 10 positions agree with TRBD1. This CDR3 region has 15 residues. Germline assignment: CDR1 MNHEY and CDR2 SVGAGI. The junction had 7 bases not matched to a gene; V was cut back by 4 bases and J by 5 bases. CDR3 nucleotides: TGTGCCAGCAGTTCGGGACAGGGGTGGAAGACTGAAGCTTTCTTT. Translation gives CASSSGQGWKTEAFF.

This chain links TRBV5-1 with TRBJ1-1; tentative D call: TRBD1 (6 bases). CDR1 is SGHRS and CDR2 is YFSETQ in the germline V gene. There are 14 residues in the CDR3. The ends were cut back, 4 bases at V and 4 bases at J, with 14 bases in the middle. The CDR3 region is CASSLRTASTEAFF. The CDR3 coding sequence is TGCGCCAGCAGCCTTCGGACAGCTAGCACTGAAGCTTTCTTT. The full variable domain, its missing parts supplied by reference TRBV5-1 and TRBJ1-1, is KAGVTQTPRYLIKTRGQQVTLSCSPISGHRSVSWYQQTPGQGLQFLFEYFSETQRNKGNFPGRFSGRQFSNSRSEMNVSTLELGDSALYLCASSLRTASTEAFFGQGTRLTVV.

The V gene is TRBV30, the J gene TRBJ2-7, with TRBD1 matching over 7 bases. V was pared by 0 bases and J by 5 bases, with 4 bases of the junction left unmatched. The CDR3 is made up of 13 amino acids. CDR1 and CDR2 from the germline V gene are GTSNPN and SVGIG (reference sequence). CDR3 loop: CAWSVSGTDEQYF. In nucleotides, the CDR3 is TGTGCCTGGAGTGTATCAGGGACAGACGAGCAGTACTTC.

V is TRBV9 and J is TRBJ2-3, with 11 bases identical to TRBD2. The length of the CDR3 is 14 residues. Germline-derived CDR1 and CDR2 are SGDLS and YYNGEE. Trimming at V came to 5 bases and at J to 7 bases, leaving 6 bases not matched to a gene. This chain's CDR3 is CASSSGTSGYTQYF. In DNA form, the CDR3 reads TGTGCCAGCAGTTCCGGGACTAGCGGTTATACGCAGTATTTT.

The chain joins TRBV19 to TRBJ1-5; no clear D gene. Germline values: CDR1 LNHDA, CDR2 SQIVND (reference sequence). The CDR3 has 15 residues. V was clipped by 5 bases and J by 0 bases, with 11 bases between them. CDR3 sequence reads: CASSPGLYSNQPQHF. CDR3 DNA sequence: TGTGCCAGTAGTCCCGGACTCTATAGCAATCAGCCCCAGCATTTT.

This chain links TRBV27 with TRBJ2-3, with TRBD2 as a possible D gene (6 bases). The ends were cut back, 6 bases at V and 2 bases at J, with 18 bases in the middle. The CDR3 sequence is 16 residues long. From germline, CDR1 is MNHEY and CDR2 SMNVEV (reference sequence). CDR3 nucleotide sequence: TGTGCCAGCAGCCCCGTTTTAGCGGCTTTCACAGATACGCAGTATTTT. Its translation is CASSPVLAAFTDTQYF.

The DNA for the CDR3 is TGTGCCAGCAGTTTCGGGCGGGCGAACGAGCAGTACTTC. This sequence encodes CASSFGRANEQYF. V usage is TRBV27 and J usage is TRBJ2-7; D may be TRBD2 (5 bases). This CDR3 is 13 amino acids long. Trimming shortened V by 3 bases and J by 5 bases, and 11 bases separated the two germline ends. Germline CDR1 MNHEY, CDR2 SMNVEV (reference sequence).

For the CDR3, the DNA is TGCGCCAGCAGCTCGGGACTAGCGGGGGGCCGCTCCCCCGGGGAGCTGTTTTTT. This gives the protein CASSSGLAGGRSPGELFF. The chain joins TRBV5-1 to TRBJ2-2; TRBD2 agrees at 15 bases. Germline-derived CDR1 and CDR2 are SGHRS and YFSETQ. The CDR3 totals 18 residues. V shed 3 bases and J 6 bases; nucleotides not matched to a gene: 9.

J is TRBJ1-1 and V is TRBV6-5, with D maybe TRBD1 (5 bases). The V gene lost 2 bases and the J gene lost 7 bases, with 14 bases spanning the gap. The CDR3 has 14 amino acids. In germline, CDR1 is MNHEY, CDR2 SVGAGI. The CDR3, as DNA: TGTGCCAGCAGTTACCTGGGACGCATGTTTGAAGCTTTCTTT. Its translation: CASSYLGRMFEAFF.

V usage is TRBV9 and J usage is TRBJ2-7, with D tentatively TRBD1 (6 bases). This CDR3 region has 15 residues. CDR1 and CDR2 from the germline V gene are SGDLS and YYNGEE. Trimming stripped 3 bases from V and 0 bases from J, with 13 bases between. The CDR3 DNA reads as TGTGCCAGCAGCGCTGGTGGGGGCCTCTCCTACGAGCAGTACTTC. This gives the protein CASSAGGGLSYEQYF.

This chain joins TRBV6-5 and TRBJ1-2; D is uncertain. CDR1 is MNHEY, CDR2 SVGAGI, per germline. The germline V and J ends were trimmed by 0 bases and 3 bases, with 5 bases remaining between them. This CDR3 contains 13 residues. In nucleotides, the CDR3 is TGTGCCAGCAGTTACTCGATGCACTATGGCTACACCTTC. Translating it yields CASSYSMHYGYTF.

V and J are TRBV5-6 and TRBJ1-5; no reliable D call. Between the trimmed V and J ends, which lost 4 bases and 0 bases, there was a span of 11 bases. The CDR3 loop spans 15 amino acids. Germline V lookup: CDR1 SGHDT, CDR2 YYEEEE. Written as DNA, the CDR3 is TGTGCCAGCAGCCAGGTTGGTGGTAGCAATCAGCCCCAGCATTTT. Translating gives CASSQVGGSNQPQHF.

The chain joins TRBV7-8 to TRBJ2-2; D not certain. CDR3 length: 12 residues. V lost 1 base to trimming and J lost 8 bases, with 5 bases between them. Germline V gives CDR1 SGHVS, CDR2 FQNEAQ. The CDR3 sequence: CASSLVGGELFF. In nucleotides, the CDR3 is TGTGCCAGCAGCTTAGTGGGTGGGGAGCTGTTTTTT.

The rearrangement links TRBV11-2 to TRBJ2-7; TRBD1 matches at 7 bases. Germline trimming cut 4 bases from V and 4 bases from J; bases unmatched to any gene: 7. The CDR3 sequence is 14 residues long. CDR1 is SGHAT, CDR2 FQNNGV, per germline. CDR3 DNA: TGTGCCAGCAGCTATTACAGGGGAAATTACGAGCAGTACTTC. Encoded protein: CASSYYRGNYEQYF.

The rearrangement uses TRBV7-8 and TRBJ2-7; perhaps D is TRBD1 or TRBD2 (5 bases each). The CDR3 totals 18 residues. The germline V and J ends were trimmed by 1 base and 0 bases, with 19 bases remaining between them. The germline V gene has CDR1 SGHVS and CDR2 FQNEAQ. The CDR3 DNA is TGTGCCAGCAGCTTAGTAGGTTTTTGGTTGGGGACCTCCTACGAGCAGTACTTC. It is translated as CASSLVGFWLGTSYEQYF. Variable domain in full (rest from reference TRBV7-8 and TRBJ2-7): GAGVSQSPRYKVAKRGQDVALRCDPISGHVSLFWYQQALGQGPEFLTYFQNEAQLDKSGLPSDRFFAERPEGSVSTLKIQRTQQEDSAVYLCASSLVGFWLGTSYEQYFGPGTRLTVT.